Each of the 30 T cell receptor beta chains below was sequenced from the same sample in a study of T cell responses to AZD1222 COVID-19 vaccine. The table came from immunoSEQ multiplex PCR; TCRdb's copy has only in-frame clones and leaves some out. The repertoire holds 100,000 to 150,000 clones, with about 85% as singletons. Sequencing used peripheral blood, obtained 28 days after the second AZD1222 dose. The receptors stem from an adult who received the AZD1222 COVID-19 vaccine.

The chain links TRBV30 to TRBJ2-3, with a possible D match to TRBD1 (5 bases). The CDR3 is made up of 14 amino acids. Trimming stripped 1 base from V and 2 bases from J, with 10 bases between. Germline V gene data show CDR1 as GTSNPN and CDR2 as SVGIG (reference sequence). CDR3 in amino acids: CAWSENRITDTQYF. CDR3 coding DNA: TGTGCCTGGAGTGAGAACAGGATCACAGATACGCAGTATTTT.

The CDR3 spells CASSLEGGANMGAYEQYF. The CDR3 DNA reads as TGTGCCAGCAGTTTAGAAGGGGGTGCCAACATGGGAGCCTACGAGCAGTACTTC. V usage is TRBV28 and J usage is TRBJ2-7; TRBD1 might be the D (6 bases). Germline V gene sequence: CDR1 MDHEN, CDR2 SYDVKM. With 2 bases removed from V and 2 bases from J, the gap between germline ends came to 22 bases. CDR3 size: 18 residues.

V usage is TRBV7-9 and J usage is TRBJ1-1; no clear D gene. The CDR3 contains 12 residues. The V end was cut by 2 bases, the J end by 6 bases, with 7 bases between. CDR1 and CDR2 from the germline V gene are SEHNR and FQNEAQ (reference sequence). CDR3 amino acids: CASSLQVAEAFF. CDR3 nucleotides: TGTGCCAGCAGCTTACAAGTTGCTGAAGCTTTCTTT. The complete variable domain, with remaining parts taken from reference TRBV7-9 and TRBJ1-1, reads DTGVSQNPRHKITKRGQNVTFRCDPISEHNRLYWYRQTLGQGPEFLTYFQNEAQLEKSRLLSDRFSAERPKGSFSTLEIQRTEQGDSAMYLCASSLQVAEAFFGQGTRLTVV.

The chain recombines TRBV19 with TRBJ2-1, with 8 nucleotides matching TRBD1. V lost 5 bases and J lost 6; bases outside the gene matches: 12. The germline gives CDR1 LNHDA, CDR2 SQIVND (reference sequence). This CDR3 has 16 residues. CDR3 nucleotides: TGTGCCAGTAGTCCAGGGACAGGCGACCGGCGCAATGAGCAGTTCTTC. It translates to CASSPGTGDRRNEQFF.

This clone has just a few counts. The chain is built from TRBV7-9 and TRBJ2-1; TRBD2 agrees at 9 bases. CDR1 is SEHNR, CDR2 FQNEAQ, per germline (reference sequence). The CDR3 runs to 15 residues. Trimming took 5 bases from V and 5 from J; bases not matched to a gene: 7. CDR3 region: CASSPRTSVDNEQFF. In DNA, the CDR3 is TGTGCCAGCAGCCCCCGGACTAGCGTGGACAATGAGCAGTTCTTC.

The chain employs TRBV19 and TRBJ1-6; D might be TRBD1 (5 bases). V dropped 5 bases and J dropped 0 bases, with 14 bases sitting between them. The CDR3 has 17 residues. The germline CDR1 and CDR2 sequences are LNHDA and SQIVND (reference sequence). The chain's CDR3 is CASSGRQRSSYNSPLHF. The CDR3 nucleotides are TGTGCCAGTAGTGGAAGACAGCGCAGCTCCTATAATTCACCCCTCCACTTT.

This CDR3 reads CASSQGGLAGSYEQYF. Here the CDR3 DNA reads TGCGCCAGCAGCCAAGGAGGACTAGCGGGGAGTTACGAGCAGTACTTC. The chain is built from TRBV4-1 and TRBJ2-7; 12 bases match TRBD2. Germline V lookup: CDR1 MGHRA, CDR2 YSYEKL. CDR3 length: 16 residues. V dropped 1 base and J dropped 4; count of bases not matched to a gene: 5.

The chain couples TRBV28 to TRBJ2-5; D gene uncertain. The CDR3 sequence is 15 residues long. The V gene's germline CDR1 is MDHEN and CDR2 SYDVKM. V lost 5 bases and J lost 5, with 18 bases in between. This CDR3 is CASSPVTRKYETQYF. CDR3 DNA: TGTGCCAGCAGTCCCGTGACCCGAAAGTACGAGACCCAGTACTTC.

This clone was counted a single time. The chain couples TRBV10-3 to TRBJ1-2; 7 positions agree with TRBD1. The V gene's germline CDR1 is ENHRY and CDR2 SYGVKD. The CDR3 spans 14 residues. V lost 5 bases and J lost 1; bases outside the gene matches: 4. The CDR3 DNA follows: TGTGCCATCAGTAAGACAGGGTTTAACTATGGCTACACCTTC. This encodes CAISKTGFNYGYTF.

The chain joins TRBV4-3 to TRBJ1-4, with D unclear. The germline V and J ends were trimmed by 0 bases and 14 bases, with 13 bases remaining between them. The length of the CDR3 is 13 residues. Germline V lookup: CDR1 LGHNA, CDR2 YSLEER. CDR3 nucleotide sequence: TGCGCCAGCAGCCAAGATCGTGACTTCGGGCTGTTTTTT. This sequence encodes CASSQDRDFGLFF.

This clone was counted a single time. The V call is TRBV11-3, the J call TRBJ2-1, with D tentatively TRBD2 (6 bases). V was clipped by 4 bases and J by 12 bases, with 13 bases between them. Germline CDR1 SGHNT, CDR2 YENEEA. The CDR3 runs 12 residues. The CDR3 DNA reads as TGTGCCAGCAGCTCCCGGGGGAGCCTGCAGTTCTTC. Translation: CASSSRGSLQFF.

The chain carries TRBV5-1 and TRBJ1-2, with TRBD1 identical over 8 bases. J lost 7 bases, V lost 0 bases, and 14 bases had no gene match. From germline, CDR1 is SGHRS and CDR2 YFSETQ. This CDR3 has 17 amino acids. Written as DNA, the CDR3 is TGCGCCAGCAGCTTGGCGCCCCCTATAGGACAGGGAAGTGGCTACACCTTC. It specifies CASSLAPPIGQGSGYTF.

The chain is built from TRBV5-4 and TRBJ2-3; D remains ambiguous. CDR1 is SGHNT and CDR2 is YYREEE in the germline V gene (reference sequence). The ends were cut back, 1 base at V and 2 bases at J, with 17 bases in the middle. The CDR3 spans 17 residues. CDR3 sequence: CASSLPKGGNPTDTQYF. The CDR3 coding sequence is TGTGCCAGCAGCTTGCCAAAGGGTGGGAATCCCACAGATACGCAGTATTTT.

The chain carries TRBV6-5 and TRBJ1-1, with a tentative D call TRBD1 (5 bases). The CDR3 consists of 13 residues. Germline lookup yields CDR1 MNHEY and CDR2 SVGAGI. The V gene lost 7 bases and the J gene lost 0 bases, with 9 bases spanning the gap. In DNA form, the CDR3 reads TGTGCCAGCAACGAGGGGATGAACACTGAAGCTTTCTTT. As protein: CASNEGMNTEAFF.

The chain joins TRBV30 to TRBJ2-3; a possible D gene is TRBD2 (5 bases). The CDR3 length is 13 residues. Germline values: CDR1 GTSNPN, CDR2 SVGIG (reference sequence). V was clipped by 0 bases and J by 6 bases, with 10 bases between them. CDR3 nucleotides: TGTGCCTGGAGTGTGCGGGCCTCGGATACGCAGTATTTT. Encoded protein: CAWSVRASDTQYF.

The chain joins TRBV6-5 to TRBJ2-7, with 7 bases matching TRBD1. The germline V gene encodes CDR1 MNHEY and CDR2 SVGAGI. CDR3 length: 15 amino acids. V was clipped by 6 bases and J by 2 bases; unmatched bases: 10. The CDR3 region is CASRPGQARPYEQYF. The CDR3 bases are TGTGCCAGCAGACCCGGACAGGCCCGCCCCTACGAGCAGTACTTC.

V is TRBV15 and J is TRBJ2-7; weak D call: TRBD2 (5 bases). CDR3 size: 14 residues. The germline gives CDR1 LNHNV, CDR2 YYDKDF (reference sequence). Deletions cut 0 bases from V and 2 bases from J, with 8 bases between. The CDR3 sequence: CATSRDNGAYEQYF. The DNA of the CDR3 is TGTGCCACCAGCAGAGATAACGGGGCCTACGAGCAGTACTTC.

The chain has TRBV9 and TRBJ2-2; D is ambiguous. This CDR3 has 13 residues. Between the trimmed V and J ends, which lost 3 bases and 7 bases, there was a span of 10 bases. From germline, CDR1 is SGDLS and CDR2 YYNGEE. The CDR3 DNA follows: TGTGCCAGCAGCGAACAACAGATCGGGGAGCTGTTTTTT. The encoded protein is CASSEQQIGELFF.

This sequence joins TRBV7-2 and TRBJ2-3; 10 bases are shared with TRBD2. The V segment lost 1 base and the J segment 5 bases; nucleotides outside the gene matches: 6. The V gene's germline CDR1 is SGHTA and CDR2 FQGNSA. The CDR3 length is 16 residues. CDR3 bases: TGTGCCAGCAGCTTAGTTCGGGCTAGCGGGGGAGATACGCAGTATTTT. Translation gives CASSLVRASGGDTQYF.

The CDR3 nucleotides are TGTGCCAGCAGCTTGCTGGACAGAGTAGACTACGAGCAGTACTTC. This translates into CASSLLDRVDYEQYF. V usage is TRBV5-6 and J usage is TRBJ2-7, with D tentatively TRBD1 (6 bases). Germline V gives CDR1 SGHDT, CDR2 YYEEEE. This CDR3 comprises 15 residues. V was shortened by 1 base and J by 3 bases, with 14 bases between the two germline ends.

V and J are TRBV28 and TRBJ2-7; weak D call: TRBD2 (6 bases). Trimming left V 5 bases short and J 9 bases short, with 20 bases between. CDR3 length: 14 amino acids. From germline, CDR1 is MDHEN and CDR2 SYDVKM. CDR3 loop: CASSTNLGGKAQYF. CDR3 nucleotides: TGTGCCAGCAGTACTAACCTAGGCGGGAAGGCGCAGTACTTC.

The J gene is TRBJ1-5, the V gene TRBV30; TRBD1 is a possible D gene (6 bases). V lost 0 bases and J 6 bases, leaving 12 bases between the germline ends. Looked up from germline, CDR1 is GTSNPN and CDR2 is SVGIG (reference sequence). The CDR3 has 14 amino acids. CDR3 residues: CAWSVGGPSQPQHF. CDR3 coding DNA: TGTGCCTGGAGTGTTGGGGGGCCCAGTCAGCCCCAGCATTTT.

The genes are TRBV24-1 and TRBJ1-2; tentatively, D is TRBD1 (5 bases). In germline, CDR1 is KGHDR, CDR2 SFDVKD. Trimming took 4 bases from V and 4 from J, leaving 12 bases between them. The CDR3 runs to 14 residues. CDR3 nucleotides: TGTGCCACCAGTGAGAGGGGCGCGGGCTATGGCTACACCTTC. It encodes CATSERGAGYGYTF.

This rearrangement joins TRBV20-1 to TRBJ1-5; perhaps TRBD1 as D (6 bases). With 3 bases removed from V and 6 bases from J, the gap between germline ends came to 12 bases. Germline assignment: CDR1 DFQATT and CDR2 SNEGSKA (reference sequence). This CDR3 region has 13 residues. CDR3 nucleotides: TGCAGTGCTAGTAGGGCAGGGGTTCAGCCCCAGCATTTT. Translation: CSASRAGVQPQHF.

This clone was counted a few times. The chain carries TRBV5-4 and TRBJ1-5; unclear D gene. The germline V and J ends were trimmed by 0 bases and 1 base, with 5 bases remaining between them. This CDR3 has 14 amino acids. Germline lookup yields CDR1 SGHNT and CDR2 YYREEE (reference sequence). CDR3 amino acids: CASSLEGSNQPQHF. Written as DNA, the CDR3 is TGTGCCAGCAGCTTGGAAGGGAGCAATCAGCCCCAGCATTTT. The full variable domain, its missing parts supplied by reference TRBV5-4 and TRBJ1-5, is ETGVTQSPTHLIKTRGQQVTLRCSSQSGHNTVSWYQQALGQGPQFIFQYYREEENGRGNFPPRFSGLQFPNYSSELNVNALELDDSALYLCASSLEGSNQPQHFGDGTRLSIL.

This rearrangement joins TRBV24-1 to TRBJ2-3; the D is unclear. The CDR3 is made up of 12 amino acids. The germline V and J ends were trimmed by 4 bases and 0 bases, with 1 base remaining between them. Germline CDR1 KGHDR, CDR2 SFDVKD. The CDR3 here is CATSESTDTQYF. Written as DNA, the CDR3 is TGTGCCACCAGTGAGAGCACAGATACGCAGTATTTT.

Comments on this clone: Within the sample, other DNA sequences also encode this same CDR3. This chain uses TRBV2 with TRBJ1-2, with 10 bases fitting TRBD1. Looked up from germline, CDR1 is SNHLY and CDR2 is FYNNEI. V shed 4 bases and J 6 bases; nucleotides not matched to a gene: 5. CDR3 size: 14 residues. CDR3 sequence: CASSGPGTGDGYTF. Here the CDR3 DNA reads TGTGCCAGCAGTGGGCCGGGGACAGGGGATGGCTACACCTTC.

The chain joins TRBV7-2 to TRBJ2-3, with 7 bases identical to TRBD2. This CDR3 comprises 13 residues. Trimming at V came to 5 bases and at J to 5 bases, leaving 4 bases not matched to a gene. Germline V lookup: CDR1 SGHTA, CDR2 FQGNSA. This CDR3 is CASSGAGLDTQYF. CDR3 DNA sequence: TGTGCCAGCAGCGGAGCGGGGCTAGATACGCAGTATTTT.

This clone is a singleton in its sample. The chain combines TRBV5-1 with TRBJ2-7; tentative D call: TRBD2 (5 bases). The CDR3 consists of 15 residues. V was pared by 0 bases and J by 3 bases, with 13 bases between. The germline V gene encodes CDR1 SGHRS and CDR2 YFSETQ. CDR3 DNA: TGCGCCAGCAGCTTGGCCCCGGGAACCCACTACGAGCAGTACTTC. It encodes CASSLAPGTHYEQYF.

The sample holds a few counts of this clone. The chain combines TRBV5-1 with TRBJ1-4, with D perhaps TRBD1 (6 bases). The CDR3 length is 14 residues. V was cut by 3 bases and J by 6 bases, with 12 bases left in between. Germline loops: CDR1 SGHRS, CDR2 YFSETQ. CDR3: CASSSTGLDEKLFF. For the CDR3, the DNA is TGCGCCAGCAGCTCGACAGGTTTGGATGAAAAACTGTTTTTT.